Described below is a single T cell receptor (beta chain) sequence and its context. This sample was taken from a study of cytomegalovirus exposure and HLA in healthy donors. Despite likely unrecorded immune exposures, the donors were nominally healthy at the time of sampling. In the PCR, 60 Vbeta and 13 Jbeta primers were used. TCRdb keeps only in-frame clones here, not all; method: immunoSEQ multiplex PCR. The sample consists of roughly 150,000 clones, 70% to 85% of them appearing once. The germline V and J ends were trimmed by 0 bases and 5 bases, with 10 bases remaining between them. The CDR3 loop spans 14 amino acids. Per germline, CDR1 MNHNS and CDR2 SASEGT.

Sequencing was carried out using PBMCs. This chain joins TRBV6-1 and TRBJ1-2, with D possibly being TRBD1 (5 bases). The sequence derives from a man in his forties or fifties in good health and CMV-seropositive. For the CDR3, the DNA is TGTGCCAGCAGTGAAGCGTCGGCAGGGTATGGCTACACCTTC. Encoded protein: CASSEASAGYGYTF.